The 11 T cell receptor beta chains below were found in one sample sequenced in a study of cytomegalovirus exposure and HLA in healthy donors. Sequencing was performed with immunoSEQ multiplex PCR; in TCRdb, only in-frame clones are kept and a portion is missing. The sample has 71,000 or so clones, approximately 94% seen once. The sample comprised PBMCs. Receptor source: a woman under 30 in good health and CMV-seropositive.

The rearrangement joins TRBV19 to TRBJ1-2; 8 bases align to TRBD1. With 7 bases clipped from V and 3 bases from J, the junction kept 10 bases outside the gene matches. This CDR3 contains 15 residues. Germline assignment: CDR1 LNHDA and CDR2 SQIVND (reference sequence). The CDR3, as DNA: TGTGCCAGTATCGGGGCAGGGGGCCGGGACTATGGCTACACCTTC. Translating gives CASIGAGGRDYGYTF.

This sequence joins TRBV6-1 and TRBJ1-1, with 7 nucleotides matching TRBD1. Germline assignment: CDR1 MNHNS and CDR2 SASEGT. V lost 7 bases and J lost 4; bases outside the gene matches: 6. There are 13 residues in the CDR3. As DNA, the CDR3 is TGTGCCAGCAATAGACAGGGACCCACTGAAGCTTTCTTT. This gives the protein CASNRQGPTEAFF.

This chain connects TRBV5-1 to TRBJ2-7, with 13 bases identical to TRBD2. Per the germline V gene, CDR1 is SGHRS and CDR2 is YFSETQ. J was trimmed by 2 bases and V by 1 base; bases with no gene match: 6. This CDR3 has 17 residues. The CDR3 sequence is CASSLRVGTSGTYEQYF. In DNA, the CDR3 is TGCGCCAGCAGCTTGAGAGTCGGGACTAGCGGGACCTACGAGCAGTACTTC.

This clone came up once. The chain has TRBV13 and TRBJ2-1; 11 nucleotides agree with TRBD1. Unmatched junction bases numbered 12, after V lost 5 bases and J lost 3 bases. The CDR3 has 18 amino acids. The germline CDR1 and CDR2 sequences are PRHDT and FYEKMQ (reference sequence). The DNA for the CDR3 is TGTGCCAGCAGCCGCGGGCTGGGACAGGGGGACGACTACAATGAGCAGTTCTTC. The encoded protein is CASSRGLGQGDDYNEQFF.

This clone was recorded once. This chain connects TRBV6-6 to TRBJ2-5; a possible D gene is TRBD1 (5 bases). The CDR3 sequence is 15 residues long. Germline V lookup: CDR1 MNHNY, CDR2 SVGAGI (reference sequence). Trimming took off 7 bases at V and 3 bases at J, with 18 bases between the two ends. The CDR3, as DNA: TGTGCCAGCAACACTCTCAAGGGGTCGGAAGAGACCCAGTACTTC. Protein product: CASNTLKGSEETQYF.

This clone was recorded a few times. The rearrangement links TRBV13 to TRBJ1-4; no reliable D call. Germline V gene lookup returns CDR1 PRHDT and CDR2 FYEKMQ (reference sequence). The CDR3 extends over 16 amino acids. V was shortened by 5 bases and J by 0 bases, with 13 bases between the two germline ends. The CDR3 coding sequence is TGTGCCAGCAGCGCGGGGATACTTGCAACTAATGAAAAACTGTTTTTT. It yields the protein CASSAGILATNEKLFF. Variable domain in full (rest from reference TRBV13 and TRBJ1-4): AAGVIQSPRHLIKEKRETATLKCYPIPRHDTVYWYQQGPGQDPQFLISFYEKMQSDKGSIPDRFSAQQFSDYHSELNMSSLELGDSALYFCASSAGILATNEKLFFGSGTQLSVL.

The genes are TRBV5-1 and TRBJ2-2; 11 bases line up with TRBD1. CDR3 length: 15 amino acids. With V trimmed by 4 bases and J by 5 bases, 4 bases remained unmatched. Looked up from germline, CDR1 is SGHRS and CDR2 is YFSETQ. The CDR3, as DNA: TGCGCCAGCAGCGTAGGGACAGGGGGTACCGGGGAGCTGTTTTTT. Its protein is CASSVGTGGTGELFF.

The J gene is TRBJ2-1, the V gene TRBV19; possibly TRBD2 for D (6 bases). Looked up from germline, CDR1 is LNHDA and CDR2 is SQIVND (reference sequence). V lost 8 bases, J lost 3 bases, and 8 bases lay in between. This CDR3 is 12 amino acids long. The CDR3: CASSGVYNEQFF. The CDR3 bases are TGTGCCAGTTCGGGGGTCTACAATGAGCAGTTCTTC.

This sequence joins TRBV5-6 and TRBJ1-1, with D perhaps matching TRBD1 (6 bases). Between the trimmed V and J ends, which lost 4 bases and 2 bases, there was a span of 15 bases. This CDR3 has 15 residues. Germline CDR1 reads SGHDT; CDR2 reads YYEEEE. CDR3 in amino acids: CASSDPGTYNTEAFF. Written as DNA, the CDR3 is TGTGCCAGCAGCGACCCCGGGACATACAACACTGAAGCTTTCTTT.

The chain employs TRBV9 and TRBJ2-7; 8 bases are a match to TRBD2. J gave up 1 base and V 0 bases, and 6 bases lay outside the gene matches. The CDR3 covers 16 residues. Germline CDR1 SGDLS, CDR2 YYNGEE. In DNA, the CDR3 is TGTGCCAGCAGCGTAGTGGCTAGCGGGCCTTCCTACGAGCAGTACTTC. It translates to CASSVVASGPSYEQYF.

The genes are TRBV15 and TRBJ2-4, with D possibly TRBD1 on 6 matching bases. CDR1 LNHNV and CDR2 YYDKDF come from the germline V gene (reference sequence). The V end lost 5 bases, the J end lost 14 bases, and 16 bases lay between the germline ends. CDR3 length: 12 residues. The chain's CDR3 is CATSGTGTKEYF. The CDR3 DNA is TGTGCCACCAGCGGAACGGGGACAAAGGAGTACTTC.